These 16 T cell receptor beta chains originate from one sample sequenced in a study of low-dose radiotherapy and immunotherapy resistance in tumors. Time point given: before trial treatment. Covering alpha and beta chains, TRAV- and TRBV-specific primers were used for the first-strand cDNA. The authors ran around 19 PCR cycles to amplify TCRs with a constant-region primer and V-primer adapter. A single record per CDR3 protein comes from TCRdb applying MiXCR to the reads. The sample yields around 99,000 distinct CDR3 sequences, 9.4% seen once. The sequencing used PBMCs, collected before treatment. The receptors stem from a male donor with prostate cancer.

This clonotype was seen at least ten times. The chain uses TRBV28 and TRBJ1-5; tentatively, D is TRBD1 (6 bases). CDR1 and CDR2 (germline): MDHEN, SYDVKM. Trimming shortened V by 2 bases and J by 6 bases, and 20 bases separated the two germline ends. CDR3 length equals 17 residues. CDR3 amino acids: CASSLSTAGALRQPQHF. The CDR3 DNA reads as TGTGCCAGCAGTTTAAGTACCGCAGGGGCGTTACGTCAGCCCCAGCATTTT.

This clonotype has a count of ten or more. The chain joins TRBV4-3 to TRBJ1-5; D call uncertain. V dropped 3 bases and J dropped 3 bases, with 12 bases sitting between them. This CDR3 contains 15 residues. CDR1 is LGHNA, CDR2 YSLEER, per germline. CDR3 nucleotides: TGCGCCAGCAGCCAGCAAGAAGGTTCCAATCAGCCCCAGCATTTT. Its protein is CASSQQEGSNQPQHF.

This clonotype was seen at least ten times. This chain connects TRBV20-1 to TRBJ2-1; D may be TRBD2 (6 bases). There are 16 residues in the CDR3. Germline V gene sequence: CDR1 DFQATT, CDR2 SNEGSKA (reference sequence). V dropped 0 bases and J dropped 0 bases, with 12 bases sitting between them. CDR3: CSARDRRDFSYNEQFF. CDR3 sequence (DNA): TGCAGTGCTAGAGATAGGCGGGACTTCTCCTACAATGAGCAGTTCTTC.

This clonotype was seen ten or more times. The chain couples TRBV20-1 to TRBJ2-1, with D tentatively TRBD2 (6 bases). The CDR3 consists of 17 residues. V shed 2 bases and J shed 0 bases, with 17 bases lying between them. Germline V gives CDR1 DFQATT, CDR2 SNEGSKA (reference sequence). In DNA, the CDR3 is TGCAGTGCTAGAAGTGTGCAGGCGGGAAGCTCCTACAATGAGCAGTTCTTC. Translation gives CSARSVQAGSSYNEQFF.

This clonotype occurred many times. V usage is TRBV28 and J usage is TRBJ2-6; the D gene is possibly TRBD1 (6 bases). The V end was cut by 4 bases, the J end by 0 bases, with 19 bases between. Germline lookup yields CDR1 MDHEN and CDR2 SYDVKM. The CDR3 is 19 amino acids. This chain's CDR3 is CASSSYLQGWVSGANVLTF. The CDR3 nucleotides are TGTGCCAGCAGTTCCTATCTCCAGGGGTGGGTCTCTGGGGCCAACGTCCTGACTTTC.

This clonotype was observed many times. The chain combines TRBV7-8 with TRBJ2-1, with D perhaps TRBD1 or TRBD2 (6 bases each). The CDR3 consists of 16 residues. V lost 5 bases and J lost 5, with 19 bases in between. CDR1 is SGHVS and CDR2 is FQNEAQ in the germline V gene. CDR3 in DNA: TGTGCCAGCAGCGCTAGAAGGGGGGTGTCGCACAATGAGCAGTTCTTC. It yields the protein CASSARRGVSHNEQFF. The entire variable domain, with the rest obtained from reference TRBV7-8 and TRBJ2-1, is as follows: GAGVSQSPRYKVAKRGQDVALRCDPISGHVSLFWYQQALGQGPEFLTYFQNEAQLDKSGLPSDRFFAERPEGSVSTLKIQRTQQEDSAVYLCASSARRGVSHNEQFFGPGTRLTVL.

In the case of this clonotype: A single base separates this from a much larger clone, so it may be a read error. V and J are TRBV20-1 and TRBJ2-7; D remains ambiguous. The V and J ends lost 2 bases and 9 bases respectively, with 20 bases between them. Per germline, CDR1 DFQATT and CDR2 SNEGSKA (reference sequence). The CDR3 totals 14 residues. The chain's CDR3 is CSARFHSAGLVQYF. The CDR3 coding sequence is TGCAGTGCTAGATTCCACAGTGCAGGTTTGGTGCAGTACTTC.

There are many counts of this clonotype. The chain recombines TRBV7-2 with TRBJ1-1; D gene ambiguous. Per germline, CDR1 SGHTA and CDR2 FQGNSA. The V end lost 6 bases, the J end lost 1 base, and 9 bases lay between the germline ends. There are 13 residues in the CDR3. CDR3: CASRQLQNTEAFF. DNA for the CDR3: TGTGCCAGCAGGCAGCTACAGAACACTGAAGCTTTCTTT. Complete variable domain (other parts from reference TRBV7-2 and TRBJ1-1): GAGVSQSPSNKVTEKGKDVELRCDPISGHTALYWYRQSLGQGLEFLIYFQGNSAPDKSGLPSDRFSAERTGGSVSTLTIQRTQQEDSAVYLCASRQLQNTEAFFGQGTRLTVV.

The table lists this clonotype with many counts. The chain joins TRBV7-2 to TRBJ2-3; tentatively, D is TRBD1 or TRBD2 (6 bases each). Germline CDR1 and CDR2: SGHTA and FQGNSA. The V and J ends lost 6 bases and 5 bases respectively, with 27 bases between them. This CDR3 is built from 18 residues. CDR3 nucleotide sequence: TGTGCCAGCAGTTATAGGGGGAGAATAGGGGGGCTTATAGATACGCAGTATTTT. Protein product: CASSYRGRIGGLIDTQYF.

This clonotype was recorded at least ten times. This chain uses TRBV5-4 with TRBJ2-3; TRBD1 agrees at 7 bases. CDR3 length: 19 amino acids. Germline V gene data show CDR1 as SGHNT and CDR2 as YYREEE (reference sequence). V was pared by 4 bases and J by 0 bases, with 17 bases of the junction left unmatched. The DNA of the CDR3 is TGTGCCAGCAGCAGGGGGCGCAGAGGGGCAGGGGGAAGCACAGATACGCAGTATTTT. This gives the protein CASSRGRRGAGGSTDTQYF.

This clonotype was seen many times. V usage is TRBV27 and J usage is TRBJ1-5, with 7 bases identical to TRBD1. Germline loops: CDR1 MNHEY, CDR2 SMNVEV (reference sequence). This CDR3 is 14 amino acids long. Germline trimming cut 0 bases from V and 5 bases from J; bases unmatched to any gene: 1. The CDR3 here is CASSLSGGDQPQHF. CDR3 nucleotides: TGTGCCAGCAGTTTATCAGGGGGCGATCAGCCCCAGCATTTT.

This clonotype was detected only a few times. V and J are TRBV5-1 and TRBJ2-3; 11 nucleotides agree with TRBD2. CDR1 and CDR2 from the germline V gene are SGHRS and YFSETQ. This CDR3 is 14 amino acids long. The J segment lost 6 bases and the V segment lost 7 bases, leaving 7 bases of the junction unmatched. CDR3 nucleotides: TGCGCCAGCGCGCTAGCGGGAGGTAGGGATACGCAGTATTTT. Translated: CASALAGGRDTQYF.

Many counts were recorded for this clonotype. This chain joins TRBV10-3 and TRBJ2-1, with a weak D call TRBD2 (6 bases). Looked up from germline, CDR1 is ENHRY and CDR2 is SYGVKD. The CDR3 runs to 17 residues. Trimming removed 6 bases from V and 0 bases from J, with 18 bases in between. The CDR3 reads CAIRGSLAGNSYNEQFF. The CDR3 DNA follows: TGTGCCATCAGAGGGAGCCTCGCGGGAAACTCCTACAATGAGCAGTTCTTC.

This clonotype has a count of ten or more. DNA for the CDR3: TGTGCCAGCAGCTTCATGGCAAGCTCCTACAATGAGCAGTTCTTC. Translated, it gives CASSFMASSYNEQFF. This rearrangement joins TRBV7-3 to TRBJ2-1; D uncertain. V gave up 3 bases and J gave up 0 bases, with 9 bases separating them. Germline V gene data show CDR1 as SGHTA and CDR2 as FQGTGA. This CDR3 comprises 15 residues.

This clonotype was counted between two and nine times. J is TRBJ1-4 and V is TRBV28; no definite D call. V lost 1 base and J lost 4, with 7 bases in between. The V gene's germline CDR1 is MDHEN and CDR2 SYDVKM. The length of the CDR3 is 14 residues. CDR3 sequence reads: CASSLSMGNEKLFF. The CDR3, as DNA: TGTGCCAGCAGTTTATCTATGGGTAATGAAAAACTGTTTTTT.

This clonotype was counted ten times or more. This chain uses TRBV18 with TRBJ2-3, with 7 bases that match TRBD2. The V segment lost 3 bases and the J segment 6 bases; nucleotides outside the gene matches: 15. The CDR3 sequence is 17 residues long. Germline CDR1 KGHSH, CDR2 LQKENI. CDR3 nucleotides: TGTGCCAGCTCACCCCAATCTCGGGGGAGGGCCGGGGATACGCAGTATTTT. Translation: CASSPQSRGRAGDTQYF.